These 5 T cell receptor beta chains were all obtained from the same sample, sequenced in a study of T-cell reconstitution after alpha-beta-depleted transplantation in children. The TCRbeta library was prepared with unique molecular identifiers. TCRdb analysed the PCR reads with MiXCR anew, one entry per CDR3 protein. The sample shows 360,000 or so distinct CDR3 sequences, around 21% of them seen only once. Here the sequenced sample was PBMCs from the stem cell graft donor, taken from the stem cell graft. The receptor set was obtained from a human donor who donated a stem cell graft to a child with acute myeloid leukemia.

This clonotype was seen more than once but under ten times. The chain employs TRBV12-3 or TRBV12-4 and TRBJ2-3; D may be TRBD2 (5 bases). The CDR3 sequence is 15 residues long. V shed 3 bases and J shed 2 bases, with 12 bases lying between them. The CDR3 region is CASSFPASHTDTQYF. DNA of the CDR3: TGTGCCAGCAGTTTCCCCGCTAGCCACACAGATACGCAGTATTTT.

The chain recombines TRBV4-3 with TRBJ2-6; D possibly matches TRBD1 or TRBD2 (6 bases each). The germline CDR1 and CDR2 sequences are LGHNA and YSLEER. Trimming removed 5 bases at V and 1 base at J, with 9 bases between. This CDR3 spans 15 amino acids. CDR3 coding DNA: TGCGCCAGCAGCTGGAGGGGGTCTGGGGCCAACGTCCTGACTTTC. Translated, it gives CASSWRGSGANVLTF.

This chain links TRBV2 with TRBJ2-2; the D is unclear. Trimming took 4 bases from V and 1 from J, leaving 4 bases between them. This CDR3 is built from 13 residues. Germline lookup yields CDR1 SNHLY and CDR2 FYNNEI. CDR3 in amino acids: CASSGLNTGELFF. The DNA of the CDR3 is TGTGCCAGCAGTGGTCTGAACACCGGGGAGCTGTTTTTT. Looking up the rest from reference TRBV2 and TRBJ2-2 gives the full variable domain: EPEVTQTPSHQVTQMGQEVILRCVPISNHLYFYWYRQILGQKVEFLVSFYNNEISEKSEIFDDQFSVERPDGSNFTLKIRSTKLEDSAMYFCASSGLNTGELFFGEGSRLTVL.

This clonotype occurred a few times. The V and J genes are TRBV20-1 and TRBJ2-3; D call uncertain. Germline V gene sequence: CDR1 DFQATT, CDR2 SNEGSKA (reference sequence). Trimming shortened V by 2 bases and J by 6 bases, and 21 bases separated the two germline ends. The CDR3 length is 16 residues. DNA of the CDR3: TGCAGTGCTAGATTCCCTCTTCGGGCCCAAGGGGATACGCAGTATTTT. This gives the protein CSARFPLRAQGDTQYF.

The chain couples TRBV29-1 to TRBJ1-4; D is unresolved. The CDR3 runs to 14 residues. The V end lost 2 bases, the J end lost 6 bases, and 13 bases lay between the germline ends. CDR1 SQVTM and CDR2 ANQGSEA come from the germline V gene. CDR3 sequence (DNA): TGCAGCGTTGAAAGCAGGCGCCATGATGAAAAACTGTTTTTT. It specifies CSVESRRHDEKLFF.